The 17 T cell receptor beta chains presented below share a single source sample, sequenced in a study of human T cells and chemical hapten exposure. Time point meaning: pre-sensitization, week 0. Treatment in this sample: therapeutic diphenylcyclopropenone sensitization with weekly scalp DPC. TCRdb reprocessed the RACE reads via MiXCR and lists one record per CDR3 protein. The sample has 150,000 to 200,000 distinct CDR3 sequences, 25% to 35% seen once. Sequenced material: whole blood, taken in connection with sensitization to the hapten diphenylcyclopropenone (DPC). The receptors were gathered from a woman in her 30s with alopecia areata. Some clones in this sample may be carry-over from other donors' samples.

This chain connects TRBV11-1 to TRBJ1-2; 8 bases match TRBD1. Germline V CDR1 and CDR2: SGHAT, FQDESV (reference sequence). With V trimmed by 9 bases and J by 1 base, 19 bases remained unmatched. The CDR3 has 18 residues. The CDR3 region is CASSNLYPGQGGNYGYTF. As DNA, the CDR3 is TGTGCCAGTAGCAACCTCTACCCCGGACAGGGTGGTAACTATGGCTACACCTTC.

The rearrangement links TRBV4-1 to TRBJ2-1; D gene ambiguous. Per germline, CDR1 MGHRA and CDR2 YSYEKL. Trimming cost V 4 bases and J 14 bases, with 18 bases left between them. The CDR3 runs 13 residues. CDR3 nucleotide sequence: TGCGCCAGCAGCCTCGACGCACTTGGTCGGAAGTTCTTC. Residues: CASSLDALGRKFF.

This chain connects TRBV5-1 to TRBJ1-1, with no clear D. Germline CDR1 SGHRS, CDR2 YFSETQ. CDR3 length: 14 amino acids. With 2 bases removed from V and 4 bases from J, the gap between germline ends came to 12 bases. The CDR3 bases are TGCGCCAGCAGCTTTGTACAGAAGGGCACTGAAGCTTTCTTT. This sequence encodes CASSFVQKGTEAFF.

The chain has TRBV29-1 and TRBJ2-4; D is perhaps TRBD1 or TRBD2 (5 bases each). This CDR3 comprises 14 residues. Trimming removed 4 bases from V and 2 bases from J, with 12 bases in between. Germline-derived CDR1 and CDR2 are SQVTM and ANQGSEA. The CDR3 nucleotides read TGCAGCGTTGTTGATTGGGGACCCAAAAACATTCAGTACTTC. Its protein product is CSVVDWGPKNIQYF.

This clonotype was seen a handful of times. The rearrangement links TRBV4-3 to TRBJ1-1; D not resolved. Germline V gene data show CDR1 as LGHNA and CDR2 as YSLEER. V was pared by 0 bases and J by 8 bases, with 10 bases between. The CDR3 spans 13 residues. CDR3 DNA sequence: TGCGCCAGCAGCCAAGATCTAGGTCGGGAAGCTTTCTTT. Amino acid sequence: CASSQDLGREAFF.

The chain recombines TRBV2 with TRBJ1-2, with D maybe TRBD1 (5 bases). Germline V gene lookup returns CDR1 SNHLY and CDR2 FYNNEI. The CDR3 is 13 amino acids. Trimming took off 3 bases at V and 4 bases at J, with 9 bases between the two ends. The DNA of the CDR3 is TGTGCCAGCAGTGAGTCGGGGACCTATGGCTACACCTTC. This translates into CASSESGTYGYTF.

This clonotype has only a few counts. The chain combines TRBV10-3 with TRBJ1-3; TRBD1 is a possible D gene (6 bases). Germline values: CDR1 ENHRY, CDR2 SYGVKD. The CDR3 spans 14 residues. The V and J ends lost 11 bases and 0 bases respectively, with 14 bases between them. The CDR3 reads CAHRDTYSGNTIYF. The CDR3 coding sequence is TGTGCCCATCGGGACACGTACTCTGGAAACACCATATATTTT.

The V and J genes are TRBV4-2 and TRBJ1-2; D is unresolved. Trimming took 0 bases from V and 2 from J, leaving 10 bases between them. The CDR3 sequence is 15 residues long. Germline-derived CDR1 and CDR2 are LGHNA and YNFKEQ. The CDR3 DNA reads TGTGCCAGCAGCCAAGATCTAGGCGGGAACTATGGCTACACCTTC. It translates to CASSQDLGGNYGYTF.

V gene TRBV11-1 combines with J gene TRBJ2-2; a possible D gene is TRBD1 (5 bases). CDR3 length equals 14 residues. From germline, CDR1 is SGHAT and CDR2 FQDESV (reference sequence). The V and J ends lost 0 bases and 4 bases respectively, with 6 bases between them. The CDR3 region is CASSLAQGTGELFF. The CDR3 coding sequence is TGTGCCAGCAGCTTAGCGCAGGGCACCGGGGAGCTGTTTTTT.

This clonotype was detected only a few times. This rearrangement joins TRBV28 to TRBJ2-7; no clear D gene. Germline CDR1 and CDR2: MDHEN and SYDVKM. V lost 1 base and J lost 7, with 5 bases in between. The CDR3 runs 11 residues. The CDR3 sequence is CASSLYGEQYF. DNA of the CDR3: TGTGCCAGCAGTTTATATGGAGAGCAGTACTTC.

This clonotype has more than one count but fewer than ten. One junction end disagrees with the germline gene, perhaps due to a read error. The V and J genes are TRBV28 and TRBJ2-7; 8 positions agree with TRBD1. Germline CDR1 reads MDHEN; CDR2 reads SYDVKM. The CDR3 loop spans 15 amino acids. The CDR3 DNA reads TGTGCCAGCAGGGAGAGACAGGGGATGTCCTCCGAGCAGTACTTC. Translating gives CASRERQGMSSEQYF. Filled out from reference TRBV28 and TRBJ2-7, the complete variable domain reads DVKVTQSSRYLVKRTGEKVFLECVQDMDHENMFWYRQDPGLGLRLIYFSYDVKMKEKGDIPEGYSVSREKKERFSLILESASTNQTSMYLCASRERQGMSSEQYFGPGTRLTVT.

This clonotype was seen a single time. The chain joins TRBV10-3 to TRBJ1-2, with TRBD1 identical over 8 bases. From germline, CDR1 is ENHRY and CDR2 SYGVKD. V trimming: 6 bases; J trimming: 8 bases; junction bases outside the gene matches: 11. This CDR3 spans 14 amino acids. The CDR3 DNA reads as TGTGCCATCAGGGGATCCACAGGGGGTTACGGCTACACCTTC. Translated: CAIRGSTGGYGYTF.

The chain couples TRBV2 to TRBJ1-6; 7 bases map to TRBD1. The CDR3 has 13 residues. Germline V gene lookup returns CDR1 SNHLY and CDR2 FYNNEI. J was trimmed by 10 bases and V by 7 bases; bases with no gene match: 7. DNA for the CDR3: TGTGCCAGCACCCAGGGGGTCGGCTCACCCCTCCACTTT. Protein product: CASTQGVGSPLHF.

This chain uses TRBV28 with TRBJ2-7, with 7 positions matching TRBD1. The germline CDR1 and CDR2 sequences are MDHEN and SYDVKM. The CDR3 runs to 14 residues. With V trimmed by 10 bases and J by 4 bases, 13 bases remained unmatched. CDR3 residues: CATLVGDSKYEQYF. As DNA, the CDR3 is TGTGCCACCTTGGTGGGGGACAGTAAATACGAGCAGTACTTC.

The chain links TRBV6-5 to TRBJ2-3; 10 positions agree with TRBD2. In germline, CDR1 is MNHEY, CDR2 SVGAGI. This CDR3 contains 15 residues. J was trimmed by 5 bases and V by 6 bases; bases with no gene match: 8. The DNA of the CDR3 is TGTGCCAGCAGCTCCCTAGCGGGAGCGGAAGATACGCAGTATTTT. It yields the protein CASSSLAGAEDTQYF.

The V call is TRBV3-1, the J call TRBJ1-6, with D tentatively TRBD1 (5 bases). This CDR3 region has 14 residues. The germline gives CDR1 LGHDT, CDR2 YNNKEL (reference sequence). V was shortened by 0 bases and J by 8 bases, with 8 bases between the two germline ends. The CDR3 nucleotides read TGTGCCAGCAGCCAAGAAGGGACCGATTCACCCCTCCACTTT. Amino acid sequence: CASSQEGTDSPLHF.

The chain joins TRBV10-2 to TRBJ1-1, with 10 bases that match TRBD1. V trimming: 4 bases; J trimming: 4 bases; junction bases outside the gene matches: 24. The CDR3 extends over 21 amino acids. Germline loops: CDR1 WSHSY, CDR2 SAAADI. In DNA, the CDR3 is TGCGCCAGCAGTGCCGGCGGGCGACGCGGACAGGGGGGAGTTAAGGGCACTGAAGCTTTCTTT. Amino acid sequence: CASSAGGRRGQGGVKGTEAFF.